The rows below give T cell receptor beta chains drawn from one sample of a study of CD8+ T cells in alopecia areata. Clones were read by immunoSEQ multiplex PCR, and TCRdb kept only the in-frame ones, dropping some. The repertoire consists of approximately 280,000 clones, with 55% to 75% occurring once and the leading ten covering under 2%. Sequenced here: CD4+ T cells sorted from blood, sampled at week 24, from a patient treated with tofacitinib. These receptors were taken from a human donor with alopecia areata. The CDR3 runs from the conserved cysteine through the conserved F or W. A D gene is named only where the DNA matches it firmly. Expanded clones get a size class; other rows say once, few or many, or leave the size out.

cdr3_length	v_call	j_call	clone_size	d_call	cdr3_aa	cdr3_nt
15	TRBV19	TRBJ2-3	NA	NA	CASTPGASAPQTQYF	TGTGCCAGTACCCCCGGGGCTAGCGCCCCACAGACGCAGTATTTT
15	TRBV6-1	TRBJ2-1	NA	TRBD1	CASSVAGQVYNEQFF	TGTGCCAGCAGTGTGGCGGGACAGGTTTACAATGAGCAGTTCTTC
19	TRBV5-6	TRBJ2-2	NA	NA	CASSLVWGRAMFGSGELFF	TGTGCCAGCAGCTTGGTTTGGGGCAGGGCTATGTTCGGTTCCGGGGAGCTGTTTTTT
16	TRBV18	TRBJ1-3	few	NA	CASSPGPANSGNTIYF	TGTGCCAGCTCACCCGGGCCGGCGAACTCTGGAAACACCATATATTTT
13	TRBV29-1	TRBJ1-1	NA	NA	CSVELQGRGEAFF	TGCAGCGTTGAACTCCAAGGACGGGGAGAAGCTTTCTTT
15	TRBV30	TRBJ2-3	once	NA	CACHIALSSTDTQYF	TGTGCCTGCCACATAGCCTTGTCGAGCACAGATACGCAGTATTTT
14	TRBV4-1	TRBJ2-5	few	NA	CASSQLPLQETQYF	TGCGCCAGCAGCCAACTACCCCTCCAAGAGACCCAGTACTTC
14	TRBV29-1	TRBJ1-1	NA	TRBD1	CSSGTGIMDTEAFF	TGCAGCTCTGGGACAGGGATTATGGACACTGAAGCTTTCTTT
16	TRBV5-4	TRBJ2-3	NA	TRBD2	CASSGGTSGNQDTQYF	TGTGCCAGCAGCGGGGGGACTAGCGGAAATCAAGATACGCAGTATTTT
17	TRBV4-3	TRBJ2-5	NA	NA	CASSSTIMGGAQETQYF	TGCGCCAGCAGCTCTACCATAATGGGGGGGGCGCAAGAGACCCAGTACTTC